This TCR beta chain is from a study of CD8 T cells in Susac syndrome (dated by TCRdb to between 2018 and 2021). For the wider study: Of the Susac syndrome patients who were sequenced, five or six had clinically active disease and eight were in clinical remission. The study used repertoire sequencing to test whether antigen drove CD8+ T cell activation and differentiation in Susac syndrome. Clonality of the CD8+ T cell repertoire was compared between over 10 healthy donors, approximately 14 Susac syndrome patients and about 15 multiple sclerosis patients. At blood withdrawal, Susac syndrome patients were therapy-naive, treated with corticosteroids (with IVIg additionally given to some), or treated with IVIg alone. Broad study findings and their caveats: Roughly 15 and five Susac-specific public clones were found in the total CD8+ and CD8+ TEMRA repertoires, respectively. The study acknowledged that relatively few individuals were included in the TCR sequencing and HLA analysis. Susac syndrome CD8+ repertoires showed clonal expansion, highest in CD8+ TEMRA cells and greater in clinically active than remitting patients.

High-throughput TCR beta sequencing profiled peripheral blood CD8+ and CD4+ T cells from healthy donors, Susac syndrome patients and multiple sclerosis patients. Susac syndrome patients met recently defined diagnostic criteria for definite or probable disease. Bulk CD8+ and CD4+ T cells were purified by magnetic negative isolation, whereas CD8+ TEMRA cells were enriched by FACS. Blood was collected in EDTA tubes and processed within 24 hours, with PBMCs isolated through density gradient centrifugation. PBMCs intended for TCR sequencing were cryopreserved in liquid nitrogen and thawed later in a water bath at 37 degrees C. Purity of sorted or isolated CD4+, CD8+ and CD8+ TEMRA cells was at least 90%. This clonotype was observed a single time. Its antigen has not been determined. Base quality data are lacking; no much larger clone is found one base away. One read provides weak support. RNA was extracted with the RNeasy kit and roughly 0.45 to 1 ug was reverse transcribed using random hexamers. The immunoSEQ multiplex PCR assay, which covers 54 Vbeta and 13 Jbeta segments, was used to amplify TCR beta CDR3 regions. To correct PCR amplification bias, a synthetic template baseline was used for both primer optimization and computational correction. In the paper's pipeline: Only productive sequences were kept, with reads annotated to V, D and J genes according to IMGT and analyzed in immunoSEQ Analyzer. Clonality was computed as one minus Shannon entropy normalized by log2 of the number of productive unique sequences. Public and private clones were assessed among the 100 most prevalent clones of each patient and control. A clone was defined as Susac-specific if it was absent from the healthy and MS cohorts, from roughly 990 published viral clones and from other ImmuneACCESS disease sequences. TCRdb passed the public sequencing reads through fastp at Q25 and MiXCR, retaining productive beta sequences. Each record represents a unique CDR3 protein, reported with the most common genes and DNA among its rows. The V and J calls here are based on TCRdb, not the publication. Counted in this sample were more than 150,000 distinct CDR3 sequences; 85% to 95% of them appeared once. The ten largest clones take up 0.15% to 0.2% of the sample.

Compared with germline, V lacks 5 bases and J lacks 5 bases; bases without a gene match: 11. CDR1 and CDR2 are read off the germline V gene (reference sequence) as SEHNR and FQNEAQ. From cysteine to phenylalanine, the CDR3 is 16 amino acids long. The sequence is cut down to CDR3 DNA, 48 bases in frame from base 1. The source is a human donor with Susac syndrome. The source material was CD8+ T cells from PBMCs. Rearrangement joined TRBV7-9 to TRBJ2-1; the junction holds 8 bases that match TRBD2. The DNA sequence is TGTGCCAGCAGCCGCACGGGCGGGGGGCGACACAATGAGCAGTTCTTC. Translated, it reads CASSRTGGGRHNEQFF.